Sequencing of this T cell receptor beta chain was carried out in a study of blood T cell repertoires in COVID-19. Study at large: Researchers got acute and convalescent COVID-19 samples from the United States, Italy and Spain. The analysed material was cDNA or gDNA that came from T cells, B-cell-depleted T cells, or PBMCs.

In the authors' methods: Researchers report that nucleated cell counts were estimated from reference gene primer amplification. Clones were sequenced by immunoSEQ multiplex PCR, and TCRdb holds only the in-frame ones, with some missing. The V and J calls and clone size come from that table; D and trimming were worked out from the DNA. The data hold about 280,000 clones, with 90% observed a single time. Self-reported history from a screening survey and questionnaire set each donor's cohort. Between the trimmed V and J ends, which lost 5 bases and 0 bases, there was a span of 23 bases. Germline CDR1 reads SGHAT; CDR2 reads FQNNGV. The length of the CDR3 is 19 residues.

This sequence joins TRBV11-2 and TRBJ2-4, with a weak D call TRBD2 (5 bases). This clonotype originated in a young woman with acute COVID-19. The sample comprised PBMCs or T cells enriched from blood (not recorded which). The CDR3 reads CASSPDRGLRTVAKNIQYF. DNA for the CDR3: TGTGCCAGCAGCCCAGATCGGGGTTTGCGGACTGTAGCCAAAAACATTCAGTACTTC.